A single sample gave rise to the 18 T cell receptor beta chains below, sequenced in a study of tumor-infiltrating lymphocytes in primary liver carcinoma. Both blood RNA, taken from unsorted whole blood, and germline DNA were extracted. Constant-region priming of roughly 0.45 ug total RNA yielded TCR beta cDNA. Construction of TCR beta libraries relied on three successive nested multiplex PCR rounds employing slightly modified ARM-PCR. Two initial PCR rounds of around 9 cycles each paired TRBV1-TRBV30 forward primers with a C-beta reverse primer. TCRdb re-called the multiplex PCR reads with MiXCR, one entry per CDR3 protein. The data hold approximately 330,000 distinct CDR3 sequences, with approximately 65% observed a single time. Sequencing used peripheral blood. These TCRs come from a man aged 35 to 55 with primary liver carcinoma and hepatitis B virus infection.

Worth noting for this clonotype: In this CDR3 the conserved last residue, phenylalanine or tryptophan, is missing, so a read error is likely. This rearrangement joins TRBV6-1 to TRBJ1-5; a weak D match, TRBD1 (5 bases). The germline gives CDR1 MNHNS, CDR2 SASEGT. The CDR3 has 15 residues. For the CDR3, the DNA is TGTGCCGGCAGTGGCGAGGCGGGGGATCATCAGCCCCAGCATTCT. The encoded protein is CAGSGEAGDHQPQHS.

On this clonotype itself: Since no conserved phenylalanine or tryptophan closes the CDR3, a read error is the likely cause. This chain uses TRBV6-5 with TRBJ1-1, with D perhaps TRBD1 (6 bases). This CDR3 spans 12 amino acids. Trimming cost V 6 bases and J 1 base, with 6 bases left between them. Germline V gene lookup returns CDR1 MNHEY and CDR2 SVGAGI. CDR3 protein: CASRTGNTEAFI. CDR3 in DNA: TGTGCCAGCAGGACAGGGAACACTGAAGCTTTCATT.

Note on this clonotype: A read error is possible here, since a much larger clone lies one base away. The chain recombines TRBV11-2 with TRBJ2-5, with 12 bases fitting TRBD2. CDR1 SGHAT and CDR2 FQNNGV come from the germline V gene. This CDR3 is built from 16 residues. The CDR3 loop reads CAGSLTPTSGRETQYF. As DNA, the CDR3 is TGTGCCGGCAGCTTAACACCAACTAGCGGGAGGGAGACCCAGTACTTC.

In its sample, this clonotype was seen a few times. The CDR3 coding sequence is TGTGCCAGCAGTGAAGCAAACGGACATAGCCCAAATAGCAATCAGCCCCAGCATTTT. Its protein is CASSEANGHSPNSNQPQHF. The rearrangement joins TRBV6-1 to TRBJ1-5; tentative D call: TRBD1 (5 bases). This CDR3 is built from 19 residues. Trimming left V 0 bases short and J 0 bases short, with 18 bases between. From germline, CDR1 is MNHNS and CDR2 SASEGT.

As concerns this clonotype: The junction departs from germline at one end; a sequencing error may be responsible. The chain employs TRBV11-2 and TRBJ2-3; 11 nucleotides match TRBD1. The CDR3 spans 16 residues. The germline CDR1 and CDR2 sequences are SGHAT and FQNNGV. The CDR3 coding sequence is TGTGTCAGCAGCTTAGCATGGACAGGGGGCACAGATACGCGGTATTTT. This encodes CVSSLAWTGGTDTRYF.

In the case of this clonotype: The junction does not match germline at one end; this may be a read error. V usage is TRBV6-2 or TRBV6-3 and J usage is TRBJ2-7; D is unclear. This CDR3 is built from 14 residues. From germline, CDR1 is MNHEY and CDR2 SVGEGT. CDR3 DNA sequence: TGTGCCAGCAGTCCCAATCCGGAGTCCTACAAGCAGTACTTC. Translated: CASSPNPESYKQYF.

In the case of this clonotype: A much larger clone differs by one base, so this may be a read error. The CDR3 region is CASSFGGVYRNQPQHF. For the CDR3, the DNA is TGTGCCAGCAGCTTTGGAGGAGTTTATCGCAATCAGCCCCAGCATTTT. The chain employs TRBV5-6 and TRBJ1-5; D ambiguous. V gave up 2 bases and J gave up 2 bases, with 14 bases separating them. CDR1 is SGHDT and CDR2 is YYEEEE in the germline V gene. The CDR3 is 16 amino acids.

This clonotype was observed once. One end of the junction fails to match germline, which may point to a read error. The chain joins TRBV11-1 to TRBJ1-2, with unresolved D. The length of the CDR3 is 15 residues. CDR1 and CDR2 from the germline V gene are SGHAT and FQDESV (reference sequence). The CDR3 region has the DNA TGTGCCAGCAGCCGAAACGTCGGGCTTAACTATTGCTACACCTTC. Translated, it gives CASSRNVGLNYCYTF.

This clonotype has only a few counts. This chain connects TRBV12-3 or TRBV12-4 to TRBJ1-5; weak D call: TRBD1 (5 bases). This CDR3 comprises 14 residues. The germline V and J ends were trimmed by 4 bases and 4 bases, with 11 bases remaining between them. CDR3 region: CASSSGHLNQPQHF. CDR3 nucleotides: TGTGCCAGCAGTTCAGGACATTTAAATCAGCCCCAGCATTTT.

This clonotype came up many times. CDR3 in amino acids: CSVRAGVSSSYEQYF. In nucleotides, the CDR3 is TGCAGCGTGAGGGCGGGAGTGTCTTCCTCCTACGAGCAGTACTTC. The chain uses TRBV29-1 and TRBJ2-7; the match to TRBD2 covers 7 bases. The CDR3 is 15 residues long. Looked up from germline, CDR1 is SQVTM and CDR2 is ANQGSEA. After removal of 6 bases from V and 0 bases from J, the junction contained 11 bases not matched to a gene.

This clonotype was seen ten or more times. This chain links TRBV29-1 with TRBJ2-5; D may be TRBD1 (6 bases). Germline values: CDR1 SQVTM, CDR2 ANQGSEA. The CDR3 extends over 11 amino acids. Deletions cut 4 bases from V and 13 bases from J, with 16 bases between. CDR3 nucleotide sequence: TGCAGCGTTGTGACCGGGACATCAAGGTACTTC. Translating gives CSVVTGTSRYF.

This clonotype has just one count. The junction differs from germline at one of its ends, possibly a read error. The chain carries TRBV6-2 or TRBV6-3 and TRBJ2-3, with 8 bases that match TRBD2. Per germline, CDR1 MNHEY and CDR2 SVGEGT. The length of the CDR3 is 20 residues. The CDR3 bases are TGTGCCAGCGGTTACTCGAGTACGGGAGGGCGCGGAGAGGGCACAGATACGCAGTATTTT. As protein: CASGYSSTGGRGEGTDTQYF.

The count of this clonotype is one. This could be a read error, since a much larger clone is one nucleotide away. The chain joins TRBV10-3 to TRBJ1-1; 7 nucleotides align to TRBD1. CDR1 is ENHRY and CDR2 is SYGVKD in the germline V gene. The CDR3 has 15 amino acids. The CDR3: CGISARPQGDTEAFF. Written as DNA, the CDR3 is TGTGGCATCAGTGCACGACCGCAGGGGGACACTGAAGCTTTCTTT.

Concerning this clonotype itself: It may be a read error: a sequence one base away is much more abundant. The rearrangement uses TRBV6-5 and TRBJ2-7, with 12 nucleotides matching TRBD2. Germline trimming cut 2 bases from V and 4 bases from J; bases unmatched to any gene: 9. Germline lookup yields CDR1 MNHEY and CDR2 SVGAGI. The CDR3 runs 17 residues. CDR3 nucleotides: TGTGCCAGCAGTTACACTAGCGGGAGGACCGAAAATTACGAGCAGTACTTC. The encoded protein is CASSYTSGRTENYEQYF.

This clonotype was counted between two and nine times. The chain couples TRBV6-1 to TRBJ2-7; tentatively, D is TRBD1 or TRBD2 (5 bases each). Looked up from germline, CDR1 is MNHNS and CDR2 is SASEGT. This CDR3 contains 15 residues. Trimming stripped 6 bases from V and 4 bases from J, with 19 bases between. This CDR3 reads CASRGTYKGPYEQYF. The CDR3 nucleotides are TGTGCCAGCAGGGGGACCTACAAAGGGCCTTACGAGCAGTACTTC.

This chain uses TRBV30 with TRBJ1-4; a possible D gene is TRBD1 (6 bases). Trimming cost V 1 base and J 5 bases, with 17 bases left between them. Germline V gene sequence: CDR1 GTSNPN, CDR2 SVGIG (reference sequence). The CDR3 spans 16 residues. This chain's CDR3 is CAWSDEGRGVNEKLFF. DNA for the CDR3: TGTGCCTGGAGTGATGAGGGCAGGGGAGTCAATGAAAAACTGTTTTTT.

Regarding this clonotype: Possible read error: a much larger clone is one base away. The rearrangement links TRBV4-1 to TRBJ1-5, with D possibly being TRBD1 (5 bases). The CDR3 consists of 15 residues. Germline V gene lookup returns CDR1 MGHRA and CDR2 YSYEKL. The CDR3 nucleotides read TGCGCCAGCGGCCAAGCGGGACTTCCCAATCAGCCCCAGCATTTT. Protein product: CASGQAGLPNQPQHF.

On this clonotype itself: The conserved phenylalanine or tryptophan is not found at the CDR3 terminus, so this likely reflects a read error. The chain recombines TRBV5-4 with TRBJ2-3, with TRBD2 identical over 7 bases. Germline V lookup: CDR1 SGHNT, CDR2 YYREEE (reference sequence). The CDR3 is made up of 15 amino acids. The ends lost 3 bases at V and 2 bases at J; junction bases unmatched: 6. The CDR3, as DNA: TGTGCCAGCAGCTCCTCAGCGGGAAACACAGATACGCAGTATTAT. Amino acids: CASSSSAGNTDTQYY.